The 28 T cell receptor beta chains presented below share a single source sample, sequenced in a study of blood T cell repertoires in COVID-19. Profiled with immunoSEQ multiplex PCR; TCRdb holds only in-frame clones, not every one. The data contain around 300,000 clones, approximately 90% of them singletons. Sequences were obtained from PBMCs or T cells enriched from blood (not recorded which). Receptor source: a woman aged 55-70 years in a cohort exposed to, infected with or recovered from COVID-19 (not recorded which).

This chain connects TRBV3-1 (or the pseudogene TRBV3-2) to TRBJ1-4; D remains unclear. CDR3 length: 12 amino acids. The germline CDR1 and CDR2 sequences are LGHDT and YNNKEL (reference sequence). Trimming stripped 1 base from V and 7 bases from J, with 4 bases between. CDR3 nucleotide sequence: TGTGCCAGCAGCCAAGCGGGTGAAAAACTGTTTTTT. Translation: CASSQAGEKLFF.

The chain couples TRBV9 to TRBJ2-1, with TRBD2 identical over 11 bases. With V trimmed by 3 bases and J by 5 bases, 7 bases remained unmatched. Germline CDR1 and CDR2: SGDLS and YYNGEE. The CDR3 totals 16 residues. CDR3 nucleotide sequence: TGTGCCAGCAGCGACACTAGCGGGAGAGGCCACAATGAGCAGTTCTTC. Protein product: CASSDTSGRGHNEQFF.

V is TRBV4-1 and J is TRBJ2-1; 10 bases are shared with TRBD2. The CDR3 covers 18 residues. Germline CDR1 is MGHRA and CDR2 is YSYEKL. The ends lost 1 base at V and 1 base at J; junction bases unmatched: 7. The CDR3 sequence is CASSQGLAGVPSYNEQFF. As DNA, the CDR3 is TGCGCCAGCAGCCAAGGCCTAGCGGGAGTGCCATCCTACAATGAGCAGTTCTTC.

The chain has TRBV10-1 and TRBJ2-3; 10 bases are a match to TRBD2. The ends lost 0 bases at V and 1 base at J; junction bases unmatched: 4. The length of the CDR3 is 17 residues. Germline CDR1 reads WNHNN; CDR2 reads SYGVQD (reference sequence). CDR3 residues: CASSESILAGGTDTQYF. As DNA, the CDR3 is TGCGCCAGCAGTGAGTCGATTCTAGCGGGAGGCACAGATACGCAGTATTTT.

V is TRBV7-2 and J is TRBJ1-4; possibly TRBD1 for D (6 bases). This CDR3 region has 15 residues. V was shortened by 1 base and J by 9 bases, with 15 bases between the two germline ends. The germline V gene has CDR1 SGHTA and CDR2 FQGNSA. CDR3 nucleotides: TGTGCCAGCAGCTTAGGGGGTGGGCAGGGGAAAAAACTGTTTTTT. Translation: CASSLGGGQGKKLFF. Combining the CDR3 with reference TRBV7-2 and TRBJ1-4 gives the whole variable domain GAGVSQSPSNKVTEKGKDVELRCDPISGHTALYWYRQSLGQGLEFLIYFQGNSAPDKSGLPSDRFSAERTGGSVSTLTIQRTQQEDSAVYLCASSLGGGQGKKLFFGSGTQLSVL.

J is TRBJ1-1 and V is TRBV19, with 8 positions matching TRBD1. Germline loops: CDR1 LNHDA, CDR2 SQIVND (reference sequence). The J segment lost 4 bases and the V segment lost 1 base, leaving 8 bases of the junction unmatched. CDR3 length equals 16 residues. The chain's CDR3 is CASSIGAARGPTEAFF. CDR3 bases: TGTGCCAGTAGTATAGGGGCGGCCAGGGGGCCCACTGAAGCTTTCTTT. Using reference TRBV19 and TRBJ1-1 for the parts outside the CDR3, the full variable domain is DGGITQSPKYLFRKEGQNVTLSCEQNLNHDAMYWYRQDPGQGLRLIYYSQIVNDFQKGDIAEGYSVSREKKESFPLTVTSAQKNPTAFYLCASSIGAARGPTEAFFGQGTRLTVV.

CDR3 residues: CASSLEVGLADRYEQYF. Here the CDR3 DNA reads TGCGCCAGCAGCTTGGAGGTGGGACTAGCGGACCGCTACGAGCAGTACTTC. The rearrangement links TRBV5-1 to TRBJ2-7; 11 bases line up with TRBD2. V lost 0 bases to trimming and J lost 3 bases; unmatched junction nucleotides: 8. This CDR3 is built from 17 residues. Germline CDR1 SGHRS, CDR2 YFSETQ.

This chain links TRBV30 with TRBJ1-3; TRBD1 is a possible D gene (6 bases). Trimming took off 4 bases at V and 1 base at J, with 11 bases between the two ends. This CDR3 contains 14 residues. CDR1 and CDR2 (germline): GTSNPN, SVGIG (reference sequence). The CDR3 spells CAWTTGKSGNTIYF. In DNA form, the CDR3 reads TGTGCCTGGACGACAGGCAAATCTGGAAACACCATATATTTT.

This sequence joins TRBV6-2 or TRBV6-3 and TRBJ1-6; 7 bases are shared with TRBD1. Germline V gene lookup returns CDR1 MNHEY and CDR2 SVGEGT. The CDR3 runs 18 residues. Trimming took 0 bases from V and 8 from J; bases not matched to a gene: 13. CDR3 amino acids: CASSYSATGFWSDSPLHF. The CDR3 nucleotides read TGTGCCAGCAGTTACTCGGCGACAGGGTTTTGGAGCGATTCACCCCTCCACTTT.

This clone has more than one count but fewer than ten. The V and J genes are TRBV4-3 and TRBJ1-5; 8 nucleotides align to TRBD1. There are 15 residues in the CDR3. Germline V gives CDR1 LGHNA, CDR2 YSLEER. Losses at the gene ends were 0 bases for V and 6 bases for J; bases not matched to a gene: 4. CDR3 loop: CASSQDTGGVQPQHF. The DNA for the CDR3 is TGCGCCAGCAGCCAAGATACAGGGGGGGTTCAGCCCCAGCATTTT.

V and J are TRBV7-2 and TRBJ2-3; unclear D gene. The CDR3 runs to 15 residues. In germline, CDR1 is SGHTA, CDR2 FQGNSA. The V and J ends lost 2 bases and 3 bases respectively, with 12 bases between them. This CDR3 is CASSLLALNTDTQYF. The DNA for the CDR3 is TGTGCCAGCAGCTTATTAGCCCTTAATACAGATACGCAGTATTTT. Looking up the rest from reference TRBV7-2 and TRBJ2-3 gives the full variable domain: GAGVSQSPSNKVTEKGKDVELRCDPISGHTALYWYRQSLGQGLEFLIYFQGNSAPDKSGLPSDRFSAERTGGSVSTLTIQRTQQEDSAVYLCASSLLALNTDTQYFGPGTRLTVL.

The genes are TRBV4-3 and TRBJ2-7; 7 bases match TRBD1. V shed 4 bases and J 3 bases; nucleotides not matched to a gene: 6. This CDR3 is built from 14 residues. From germline, CDR1 is LGHNA and CDR2 YSLEER. The CDR3 DNA sequence: TGCGCCAGCAGCCCCCGGACAGGCGACTACGAGCAGTACTTC. This sequence encodes CASSPRTGDYEQYF.

The chain combines TRBV6-5 with TRBJ2-7, with 8 bases that match TRBD2. J gave up 0 bases and V 6 bases, and 4 bases lay outside the gene matches. CDR1 MNHEY and CDR2 SVGAGI come from the germline V gene. This CDR3 is 14 amino acids long. CDR3 nucleotides: TGTGCCAGCAGGATAGCGGGGAGCTCCTACGAGCAGTACTTC. This sequence encodes CASRIAGSSYEQYF.

The chain combines TRBV27 with TRBJ1-1; D unclear. Germline CDR1 MNHEY, CDR2 SMNVEV (reference sequence). CDR3 size: 13 residues. V was pared by 3 bases and J by 4 bases, with 9 bases between. CDR3 bases: TGTGCCAGCAGTTTCCGGGGTTTCACTGAAGCTTTCTTT. Translating gives CASSFRGFTEAFF.

The V and J genes are TRBV19 and TRBJ1-1, with D tentatively TRBD1 (6 bases). The CDR3 sequence is 12 residues long. Per germline, CDR1 LNHDA and CDR2 SQIVND (reference sequence). V was clipped by 5 bases and J by 11 bases, with 15 bases between them. This CDR3 reads CASSPDRMRAFF. The CDR3 DNA reads as TGTGCCAGTAGTCCGGACAGAATGAGGGCTTTCTTT.

The rearrangement uses TRBV9 and TRBJ1-4; D remains unclear. The length of the CDR3 is 14 residues. Deletions cut 3 bases from V and 4 bases from J, with 10 bases between. CDR1 is SGDLS, CDR2 YYNGEE, per germline. Here the CDR3 DNA reads TGTGCCAGCAGCGGACTTTTCGATAATGAAAAACTGTTTTTT. Its translation: CASSGLFDNEKLFF. Looking up the rest from reference TRBV9 and TRBJ1-4 gives the full variable domain: DSGVTQTPKHLITATGQRVTLRCSPRSGDLSVYWYQQSLDQGLQFLIQYYNGEERAKGNILERFSAQQFPDLHSELNLSSLELGDSALYFCASSGLFDNEKLFFGSGTQLSVL.

V usage is TRBV18 and J usage is TRBJ2-7, with 7 bases lining up with TRBD2. V was clipped by 3 bases and J by 1 base; unmatched bases: 3. The CDR3 is 14 amino acids. The germline CDR1 and CDR2 sequences are KGHSH and LQKENI. The DNA for the CDR3 is TGTGCCAGCTCACCGCTAGCGGCATCCTACGAGCAGTACTTC. Its translation is CASSPLAASYEQYF.

The V gene is TRBV7-9, the J gene TRBJ1-5; perhaps TRBD1 as D (5 bases). Germline loops: CDR1 SEHNR, CDR2 FQNEAQ (reference sequence). The CDR3 covers 15 residues. V lost 1 base to trimming and J lost 5 bases, with 12 bases between them. The CDR3 coding sequence is TGTGCCAGCAGCTTAGGGGGGAGGGGCGATCAGCCCCAGCATTTT. This sequence encodes CASSLGGRGDQPQHF. The full variable domain, rest sourced from reference TRBV7-9 and TRBJ1-5, is DTGVSQNPRHKITKRGQNVTFRCDPISEHNRLYWYRQTLGQGPEFLTYFQNEAQLEKSRLLSDRFSAERPKGSFSTLEIQRTEQGDSAMYLCASSLGGRGDQPQHFGDGTRLSIL.

This chain joins TRBV18 and TRBJ2-7, with TRBD2 matching 11 bases. This CDR3 contains 16 residues. Germline V CDR1 and CDR2: KGHSH, LQKENI. V trimming: 5 bases; J trimming: 1 base; junction bases outside the gene matches: 7. Here the CDR3 DNA reads TGTGCCAGCTCATCGGCCGGGACTAGCGGATCCTACGAGCAGTACTTC. It codes for CASSSAGTSGSYEQYF.

CDR3 nucleotide sequence: TGTGCCAGTAGTATAACAGGGGTCTACGAGCAGTACTTC. This translates into CASSITGVYEQYF. The J gene is TRBJ2-7, the V gene TRBV19, with 7 bases identical to TRBD1. CDR1 is LNHDA and CDR2 is SQIVND in the germline V gene (reference sequence). V lost 2 bases, J lost 3 bases, and 1 base stayed unmatched. The CDR3 spans 13 residues.

J is TRBJ1-2 and V is TRBV18; 10 nucleotides line up with TRBD1. Germline CDR1 and CDR2: KGHSH and LQKENI. CDR3 length: 19 amino acids. V dropped 3 bases and J dropped 5; count of bases not matched to a gene: 18. The CDR3 here is CASSPVVTGTGDRRYGYTF. DNA of the CDR3: TGTGCCAGCTCACCCGTTGTGACCGGGACAGGGGATAGGCGATATGGCTACACCTTC.

The chain is built from TRBV28 and TRBJ2-3; D is undetermined. Germline V gene data show CDR1 as MDHEN and CDR2 as SYDVKM. The V and J ends lost 5 bases and 1 base respectively, with 19 bases between them. This CDR3 comprises 17 residues. The CDR3 sequence is CASSLYPLRRGTDTQYF. Here the CDR3 DNA reads TGTGCCAGCAGTCTATACCCCCTGCGGAGAGGCACAGATACGCAGTATTTT.

The V call is TRBV11-2, the J call TRBJ2-5; maybe TRBD2 (6 bases). Trimming removed 4 bases from V and 2 bases from J, with 14 bases in between. The CDR3 is 15 amino acids. Per the germline V gene, CDR1 is SGHAT and CDR2 is FQNNGV. DNA for the CDR3: TGTGCCAGCAGCTGGAGGGCGGGTCTACAAGAGACCCAGTACTTC. Residues: CASSWRAGLQETQYF.

The genes are TRBV28 and TRBJ2-1; 7 bases are shared with TRBD2. V dropped 5 bases and J dropped 5; count of bases not matched to a gene: 6. This CDR3 has 14 amino acids. CDR1 is MDHEN and CDR2 is SYDVKM in the germline V gene. The CDR3 sequence is CASSSGKSHNEQFF. The CDR3 bases are TGTGCCAGCAGTAGCGGGAAGTCCCACAATGAGCAGTTCTTC.

This clone was found once. The chain uses TRBV6-6 and TRBJ1-1, with TRBD1 as a possible D gene (6 bases). The CDR3 is 16 amino acids. Germline V gives CDR1 MNHNY, CDR2 SVGAGI (reference sequence). V was trimmed by 5 bases and J by 0 bases, leaving 16 bases between them. This chain's CDR3 is CASSLLRGQLNTEAFF. CDR3 nucleotide sequence: TGTGCCAGCAGTCTACTTCGAGGACAGTTGAACACTGAAGCTTTCTTT.

This clone was seen a single time. The chain carries TRBV28 and TRBJ1-1; D remains ambiguous. Germline V gene lookup returns CDR1 MDHEN and CDR2 SYDVKM. The length of the CDR3 is 11 residues. Trimming left V 8 bases short and J 1 base short, with 5 bases between. The CDR3 loop reads CASGGNTEAFF. In DNA, the CDR3 is TGTGCCAGCGGCGGGAACACTGAAGCTTTCTTT.

The chain is built from TRBV28 and TRBJ2-7; 9 bases are shared with TRBD1. V lost 2 bases to trimming and J lost 5 bases; unmatched junction nucleotides: 13. CDR1 MDHEN and CDR2 SYDVKM come from the germline V gene. CDR3 length equals 17 residues. CDR3 protein: CASSLQGGGTGNHEQYF. CDR3 nucleotide sequence: TGTGCCAGCAGTTTACAGGGAGGGGGGACAGGGAACCACGAGCAGTACTTC.

This chain connects TRBV28 to TRBJ2-5; 9 positions agree with TRBD2. The CDR3 is 15 amino acids. CDR1 and CDR2 from the germline V gene are MDHEN and SYDVKM. With V trimmed by 7 bases and J by 5 bases, 11 bases remained unmatched. CDR3 coding DNA: TGTGCCAGCACCTCAACTAGCGGGTGGGGGGAGACCCAGTACTTC. Its translation: CASTSTSGWGETQYF.